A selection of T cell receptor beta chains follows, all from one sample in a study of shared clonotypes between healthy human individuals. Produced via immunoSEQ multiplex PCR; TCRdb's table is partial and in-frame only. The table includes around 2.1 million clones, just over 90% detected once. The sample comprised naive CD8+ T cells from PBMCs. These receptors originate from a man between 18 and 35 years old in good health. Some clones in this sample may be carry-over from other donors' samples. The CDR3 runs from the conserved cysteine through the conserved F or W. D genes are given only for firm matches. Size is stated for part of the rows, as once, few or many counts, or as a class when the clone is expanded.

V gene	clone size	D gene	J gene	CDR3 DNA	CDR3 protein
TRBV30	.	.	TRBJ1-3	TGTGCCTGGGGCCGGGACGAAGCCTCTGGAAACACCATATATTTT	CAWGRDEASGNTIYF
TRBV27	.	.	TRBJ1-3	TGTGCCAGCAGTTTACGGGGTTCTGGAAACACCATATATTTT	CASSLRGSGNTIYF
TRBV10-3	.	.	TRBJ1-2	TGTGCCATCAGTGAGCCCCTCTATGGCTACACCTTC	CAISEPLYGYTF
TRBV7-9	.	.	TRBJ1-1	TGTGCCAGCAGCTTGAAGGGCGCTGAAGCTTTCTTT	CASSLKGAEAFF
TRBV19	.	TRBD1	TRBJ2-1	TGTGCCAGTAGTATTCAGGGGACAGGGCACAATGAGCAGTTCTTC	CASSIQGTGHNEQFF
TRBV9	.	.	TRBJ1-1	TGTGCCAGCAGCGTAGCCCCGACATTGAACACTGAAGCTTTCTTT	CASSVAPTLNTEAFF
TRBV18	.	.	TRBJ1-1	TGTGCCAGCTCACCACGGGGGACAAACACTGAAGCTTTCTTT	CASSPRGTNTEAFF
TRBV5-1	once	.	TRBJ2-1	TGCGCCAGCAGCTTTGATCCTCCCGCAAGCGGGCCCAGCTCCTACAATGAGCAGTTCTTC	CASSFDPPASGPSSYNEQFF
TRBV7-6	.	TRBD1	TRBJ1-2	TGTGCCAGCAGCCCAAACCCGACAGGGGGTAACTATGGCTACACCTTC	CASSPNPTGGNYGYTF
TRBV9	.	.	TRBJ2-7	TGTGCCAGCAACCGGGGGACCTTCTCCTACGAGCAGTACTTC	CASNRGTFSYEQYF
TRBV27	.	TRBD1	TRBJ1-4	TGTGCCAGCAGCCTCAGGGGGTTTCGGGAAAAACTGTTTTTT	CASSLRGFREKLFF
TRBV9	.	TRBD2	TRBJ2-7	TGTGCCAGCAGCCCAACTAGCGGGAGGTTGTACGAGCAGTACTTC	CASSPTSGRLYEQYF
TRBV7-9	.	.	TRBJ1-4	TGTGCCAGCAGCACGCGGACAGATGAAAAACTGTTTTTT	CASSTRTDEKLFF
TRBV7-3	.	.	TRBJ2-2	TGTGCCAGCAGCTTTCACACCGGGGAGCTGTTTTTT	CASSFHTGELFF
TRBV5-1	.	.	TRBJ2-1	TGCGCCAGCAGCTTGCAGCGGGCCTCGGCTTTGAATGAGCAGTTCTTC	CASSLQRASALNEQFF
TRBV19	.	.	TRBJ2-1	TGTGCCAGTAGTATAGGTAGAGTGGGGGAGAATGAGCAGTTCTTC	CASSIGRVGENEQFF
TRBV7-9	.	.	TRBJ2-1	TGTGCCAGCACCTTGGACGGACCTGAGCAGTTCTTC	CASTLDGPEQFF
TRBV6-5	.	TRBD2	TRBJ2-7	TGTGCCAGCAGTTTACGTAGGGGCGGGAGGACCTACGAGCAGTACTTC	CASSLRRGGRTYEQYF
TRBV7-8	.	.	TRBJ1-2	TGTGCCAGCAGCTTAGGGGCCGGGGGCGCGAACTATGGCTACACCTTC	CASSLGAGGANYGYTF
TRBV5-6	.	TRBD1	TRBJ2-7	TGTGCCAGCAGCCCGGGGACAGGGGAGTGGGAAGAGCAGTACTTC	CASSPGTGEWEEQYF
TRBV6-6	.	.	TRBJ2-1	TGTGCCAGCAGTTACGGGGCAGGTAGGGTCTTC	CASSYGAGRVF
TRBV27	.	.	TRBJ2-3	TGTGCCAGCAGTTATGGGGGGACGCCGGATACGCAGTATTTT	CASSYGGTPDTQYF
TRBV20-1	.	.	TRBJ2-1	TGCAGTGACTCAGGGTCGAACGAGCAGTTCTTC	CSDSGSNEQFF
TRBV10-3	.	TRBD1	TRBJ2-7	TGTGCCATCAGGAATACAGGGGGGCAATACGAGCAGTACTTC	CAIRNTGGQYEQYF
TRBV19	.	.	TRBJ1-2	TGTGCCAGTAGTTGGCAGATTAACTATGGCTACACCTTC	CASSWQINYGYTF
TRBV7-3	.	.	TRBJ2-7	TGTGCCAGCAGCTTTTCGGGAATGGGGAATTACGAGCAGTACTTC	CASSFSGMGNYEQYF
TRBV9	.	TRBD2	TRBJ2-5	TGTGCCAGCAGCCCCGGGGGGGGATTGGAGACCCAGTACTTC	CASSPGGGLETQYF
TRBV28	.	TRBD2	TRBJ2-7	TGTGCCAGCAGTTGGCGGACTAGCGGGACCGAGTCTTACTTC	CASSWRTSGTESYF
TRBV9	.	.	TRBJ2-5	TGTGCCAGCAGCCCAGGGGATCGGCAAGAGACCCAGTACTTC	CASSPGDRQETQYF
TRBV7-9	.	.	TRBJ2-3	TGTGCCAGCAGCCCGGGGCTTTCTGCCTGGGATACGCAGTATTTT	CASSPGLSAWDTQYF
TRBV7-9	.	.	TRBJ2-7	TGTGCCAGCAGCCGGGGGCAGGAGGATCAAAAATACTACGAGCAGTACTTC	CASSRGQEDQKYYEQYF
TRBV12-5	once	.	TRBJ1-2	TGTGCTAGTGGCTGGGACATCTATGGCTACACCTTC	CASGWDIYGYTF
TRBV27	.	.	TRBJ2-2	TGTGCCAGCAGTCCGACGAGGGGCGGAAGCACCGGGGAGCTGTTTTTT	CASSPTRGGSTGELFF
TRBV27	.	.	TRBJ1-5	TGTGCCAGCAGTTCCCGGACGGGCAATCAGCCCCAGCATTTT	CASSSRTGNQPQHF
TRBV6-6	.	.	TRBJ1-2	TGTGCCAGCAGCCACCAGTCTAACTATGGCTACACCTTC	CASSHQSNYGYTF
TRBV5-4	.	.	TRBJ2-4	TGTGCCAGCAGCTTGGCCGTAGGGGCAGGAACCAAAAACATTCAGTACTTC	CASSLAVGAGTKNIQYF
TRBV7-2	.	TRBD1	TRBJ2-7	TGTGCCAGCAGCTTAGCAACACAGGGGGCCTTAATCTACGAGCAGTACTTC	CASSLATQGALIYEQYF
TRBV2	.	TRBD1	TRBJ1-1	TGTGCCAGCACACAGGGGGCGCCTGAAGCTTTCTTT	CASTQGAPEAFF
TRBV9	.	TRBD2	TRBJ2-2	TGTGCCAGCAGCCGTACCGGACTAGCGGGAAAGGAGTCCGGGGAGCTGTTTTTT	CASSRTGLAGKESGELFF
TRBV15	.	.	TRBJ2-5	TGTGCCACCAGCAGAGATGGAACACAAGAGACCCAGTACTTC	CATSRDGTQETQYF
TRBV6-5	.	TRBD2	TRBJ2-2	TGTGCCAGCAGTTACTCGGCGGGAGAAAGGATCGGGGAGCTGTTTTTT	CASSYSAGERIGELFF
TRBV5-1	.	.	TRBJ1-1	TGCGCCAGCAGCTTGCCCCGGGGGGCTGAAGCTTTCTTT	CASSLPRGAEAFF
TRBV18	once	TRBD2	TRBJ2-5	TGTGCCAGCTCACCAGTGACTAGCGGGAGGTCGGAGACCCAGTACTTC	CASSPVTSGRSETQYF
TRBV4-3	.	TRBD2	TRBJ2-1	TGCGCCAGCAGCCCCCGGCGGGGGGGGCTGTACAATGAGCAGTTCTTC	CASSPRRGGLYNEQFF
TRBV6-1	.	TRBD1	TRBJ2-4	TGTGCCAGCGAAAAACGGGACAGGGTTCTGTTC	CASEKRDRVLF
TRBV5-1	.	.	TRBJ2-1	TGCGCCAGTGTCAGGGACTCCTACAATGAGCAGTTCTTC	CASVRDSYNEQFF
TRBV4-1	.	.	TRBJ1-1	TGCGCCAGCAGCCAAGACCGGGGGTGGGAGAACACTGAAGCTTTCTTT	CASSQDRGWENTEAFF
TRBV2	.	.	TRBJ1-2	TGTGCCAGCAGTGAAGCTCCCGGGAACTATGGCTACACCTTC	CASSEAPGNYGYTF
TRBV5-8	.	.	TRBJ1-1	TGTGCCAGCAGCTTGGGGACACACGTTTACGCTTTCTTT	CASSLGTHVYAFF
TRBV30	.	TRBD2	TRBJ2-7	TGTGCCTGGAGTGTCTTATCTCCGGGACTAGCGGGAGTCGGTCCCGAGAACTACGAGCAGTACTTC	CAWSVLSPGLAGVGPENYEQYF
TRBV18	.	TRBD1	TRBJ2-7	TGTGCCAGCTCACCATCGAACAGGGGTACCCACTTTTCCTACGAGCAGTACTTC	CASSPSNRGTHFSYEQYF
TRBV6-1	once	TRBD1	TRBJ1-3	TGTGCCAGCAGTGAAATAGACAGGGAGTATAGAAACACCATATATTTT	CASSEIDREYRNTIYF